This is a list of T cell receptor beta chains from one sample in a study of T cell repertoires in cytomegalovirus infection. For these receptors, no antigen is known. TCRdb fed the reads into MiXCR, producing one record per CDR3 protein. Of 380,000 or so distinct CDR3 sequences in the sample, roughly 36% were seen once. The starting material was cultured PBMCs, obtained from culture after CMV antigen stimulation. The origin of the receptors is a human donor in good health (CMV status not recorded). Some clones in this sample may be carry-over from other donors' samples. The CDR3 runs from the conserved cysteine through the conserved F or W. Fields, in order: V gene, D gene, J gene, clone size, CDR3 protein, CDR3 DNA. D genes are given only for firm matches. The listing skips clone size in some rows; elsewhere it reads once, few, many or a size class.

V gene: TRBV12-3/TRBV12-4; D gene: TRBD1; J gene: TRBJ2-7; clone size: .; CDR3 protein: CASTPRDRIDEQYF; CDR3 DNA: TGTGCCAGCACCCCCCGGGACAGGATCGACGAGCAGTACTTC
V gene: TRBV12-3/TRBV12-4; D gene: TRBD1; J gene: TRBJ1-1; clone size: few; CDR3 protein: CASTVSTGANTEAFF; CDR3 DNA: TGTGCCAGCACCGTCTCGACAGGGGCGAACACTGAAGCTTTCTTT
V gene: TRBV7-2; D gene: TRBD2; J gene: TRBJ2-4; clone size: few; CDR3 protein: CASSLVGGGDIQYF; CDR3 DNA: TGTGCCAGCAGCTTAGTCGGCGGGGGGGACATTCAGTACTTC
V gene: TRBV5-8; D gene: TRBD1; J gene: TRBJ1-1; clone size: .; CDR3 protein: CASSPLQGTSGGTEAFF; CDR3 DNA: TGTGCCAGCAGCCCCTTACAGGGAACCTCAGGGGGCACTGAAGCTTTCTTT
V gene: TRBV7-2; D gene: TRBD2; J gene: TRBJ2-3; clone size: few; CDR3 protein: CASSILAGEATQYF; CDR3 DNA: TGTGCCAGCAGCATTCTAGCGGGAGAGGCTACGCAGTATTTT
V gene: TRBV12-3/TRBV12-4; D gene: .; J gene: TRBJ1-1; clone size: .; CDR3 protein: CASLPPRYTEAFF; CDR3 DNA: TGTGCCAGCCTCCCCCCAAGGTACACTGAAGCTTTCTTT
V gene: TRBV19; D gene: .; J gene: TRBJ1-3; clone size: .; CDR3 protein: CASSIISSSGNTIYF; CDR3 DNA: TGTGCCAGTAGTATTATCTCCAGCTCTGGAAACACCATATATTTT
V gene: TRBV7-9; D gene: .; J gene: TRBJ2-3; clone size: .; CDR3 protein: CASSPAMPAKTDTQYF; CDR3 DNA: TGTGCCAGCAGCCCCGCAATGCCAGCCAAGACAGATACGCAGTATTTT
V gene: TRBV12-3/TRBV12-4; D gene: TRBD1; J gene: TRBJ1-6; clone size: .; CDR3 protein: CASSDGTGYNSPLHF; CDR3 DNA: TGTGCCAGCAGTGATGGGACAGGGTATAATTCACCCCTCCACTTT
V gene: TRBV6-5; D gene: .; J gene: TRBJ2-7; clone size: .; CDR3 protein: CASSYSIRSAGAYEQYF; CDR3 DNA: TGTGCCAGCAGTTACTCCATTCGTAGTGCAGGGGCCTACGAGCAGTACTTC
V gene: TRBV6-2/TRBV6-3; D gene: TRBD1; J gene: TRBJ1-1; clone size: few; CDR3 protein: CASRWDRGSAFF; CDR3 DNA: TGTGCCAGCAGATGGGACAGGGGATCCGCTTTCTTT
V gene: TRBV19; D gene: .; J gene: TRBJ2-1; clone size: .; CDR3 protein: CASSPRISYDNEQFF; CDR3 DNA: TGTGCCAGTAGTCCCCGTATCAGTTACGACAATGAGCAGTTCTTC
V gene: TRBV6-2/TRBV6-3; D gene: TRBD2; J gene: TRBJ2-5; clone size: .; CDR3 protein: CASSRRASGETQYF; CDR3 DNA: TGTGCCAGCAGCCGACGGGCTAGCGGGGAGACCCAGTACTTC
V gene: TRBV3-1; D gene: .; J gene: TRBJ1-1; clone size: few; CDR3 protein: CASSNGGGWMNTEAFF; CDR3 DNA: TGTGCCAGCAGCAACGGAGGGGGGTGGATGAACACTGAAGCTTTCTTT
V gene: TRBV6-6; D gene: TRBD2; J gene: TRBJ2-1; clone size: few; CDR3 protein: CASSTGTSGRAYNEQFF; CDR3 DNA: TGTGCCAGCAGCACTGGGACTAGCGGGAGGGCCTACAATGAGCAGTTCTTC
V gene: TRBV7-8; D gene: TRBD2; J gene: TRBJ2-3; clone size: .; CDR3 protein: CASSSDFSGSFTDTQYF; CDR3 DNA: TGTGCCAGCAGCTCAGATTTTAGCGGGAGTTTTACAGATACGCAGTATTTT
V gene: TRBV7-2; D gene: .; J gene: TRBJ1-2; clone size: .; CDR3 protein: CASSLVGGGSDYGYTF; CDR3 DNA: TGTGCCAGCAGCTTAGTAGGTGGGGGGAGCGACTATGGCTACACCTTC
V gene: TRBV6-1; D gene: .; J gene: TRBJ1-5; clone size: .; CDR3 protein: CASSDRLSGTFNYPQHF; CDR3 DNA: TGTGCCAGCAGCGACCGCCTGTCGGGAACCTTTAATTACCCCCAGCATTTT
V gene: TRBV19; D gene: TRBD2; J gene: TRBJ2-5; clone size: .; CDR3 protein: CASSIEISLAGDQETQYF; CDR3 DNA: TGTGCCAGTAGTATAGAAATCTCCCTAGCGGGGGACCAAGAGACCCAGTACTTC
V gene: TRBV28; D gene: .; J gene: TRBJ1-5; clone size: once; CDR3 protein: CASSDERGRMRNQPQHF; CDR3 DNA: TGTGCCAGCAGTGATGAACGGGGACGGATGAGAAATCAGCCCCAGCATTTT
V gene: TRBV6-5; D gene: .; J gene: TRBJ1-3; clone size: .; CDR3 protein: CASSLGGTSGNTIYF; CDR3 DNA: TGTGCCAGCAGTTTAGGAGGGACCTCTGGAAACACCATATATTTT
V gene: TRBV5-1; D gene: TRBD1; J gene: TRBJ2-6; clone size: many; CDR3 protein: CASSSQGAGANVLTF; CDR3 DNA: TGCGCCAGCAGCTCGCAGGGGGCTGGGGCCAACGTCCTGACTTTC
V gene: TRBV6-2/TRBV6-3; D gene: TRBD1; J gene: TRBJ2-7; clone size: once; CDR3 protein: CASSYGQGLEQYF; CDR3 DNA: TGTGCCAGCAGTTATGGACAGGGTCTAGAGCAGTACTTC
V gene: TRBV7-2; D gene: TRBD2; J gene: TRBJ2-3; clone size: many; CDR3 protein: CATLAGGADTQYF; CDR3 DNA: TGTGCCACTCTAGCGGGAGGGGCAGATACGCAGTATTTT
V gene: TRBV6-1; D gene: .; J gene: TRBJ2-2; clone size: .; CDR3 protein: CASLRQVYTGELFF; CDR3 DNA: TGTGCCAGCCTCCGACAGGTTTACACCGGGGAGCTGTTTTTT
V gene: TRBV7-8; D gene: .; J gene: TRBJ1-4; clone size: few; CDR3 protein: CASTQVTDEKLFF; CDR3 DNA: TGTGCCAGCACCCAGGTGACTGATGAAAAACTGTTTTTT
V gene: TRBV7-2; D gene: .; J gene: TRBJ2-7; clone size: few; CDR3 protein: CASSLMTDSYEQYF; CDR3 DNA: TGTGCCAGCAGCTTAATGACAGATTCCTACGAGCAGTACTTC
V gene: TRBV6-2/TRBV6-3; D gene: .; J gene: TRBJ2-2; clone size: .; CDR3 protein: CASSYSRDTGELFF; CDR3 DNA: TGTGCCAGCAGTTACTCGAGGGATACCGGGGAGCTGTTTTTT
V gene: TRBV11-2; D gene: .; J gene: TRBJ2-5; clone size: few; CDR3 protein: CASSSSLSRGTQYF; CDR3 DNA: TGTGCCAGCAGCTCAAGCCTATCTAGGGGGACCCAGTACTTC
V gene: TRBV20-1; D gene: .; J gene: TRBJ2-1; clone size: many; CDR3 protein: CSAKAGFLNEQFF; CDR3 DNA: TGCAGTGCTAAGGCAGGGTTTTTGAATGAGCAGTTCTTC
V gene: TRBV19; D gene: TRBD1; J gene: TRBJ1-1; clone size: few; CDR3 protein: CASSRTGNMNTEAFF; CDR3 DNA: TGTGCCAGTAGCAGGACAGGGAACATGAACACTGAAGCTTTCTTT
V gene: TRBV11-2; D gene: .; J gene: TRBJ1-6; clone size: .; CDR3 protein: CASSLEGSPLHF; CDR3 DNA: TGTGCCAGCAGCTTAGAGGGTTCACCCCTCCACTTT
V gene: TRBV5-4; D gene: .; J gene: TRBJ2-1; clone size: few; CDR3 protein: CASSSTSFFANNEQFF; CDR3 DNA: TGTGCCAGCAGCTCGACTAGTTTTTTCGCAAACAATGAGCAGTTCTTC
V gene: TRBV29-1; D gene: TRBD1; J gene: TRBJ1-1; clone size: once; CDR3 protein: CSVSGGGHTEAFF; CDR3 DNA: TGCAGCGTTTCAGGGGGCGGCCACACTGAAGCTTTCTTT
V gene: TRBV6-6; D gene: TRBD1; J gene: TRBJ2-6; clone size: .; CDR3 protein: CASSIQGAGANVLTF; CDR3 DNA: TGTGCCAGCAGTATTCAGGGGGCTGGGGCCAACGTCCTGACTTTC
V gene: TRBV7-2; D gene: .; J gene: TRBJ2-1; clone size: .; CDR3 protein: CASSFNPRDEQFF; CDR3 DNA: TGTGCCAGCAGCTTCAACCCTCGGGATGAGCAGTTCTTC
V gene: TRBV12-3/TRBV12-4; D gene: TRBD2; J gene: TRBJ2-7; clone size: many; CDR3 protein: CASSSKREQQYF; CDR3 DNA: TGTGCCAGCAGCTCGAAGCGGGAGCAGCAGTACTTC
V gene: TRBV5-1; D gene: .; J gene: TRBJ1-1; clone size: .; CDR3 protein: CASSFGHLLNTEAFF; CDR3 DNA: TGCGCCAGCAGCTTTGGACACCTATTGAACACTGAAGCTTTCTTT
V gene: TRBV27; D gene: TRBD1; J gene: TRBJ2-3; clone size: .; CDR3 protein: CASSVLQGWTDTQYF; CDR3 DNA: TGTGCCAGCAGTGTCCTACAGGGGTGGACAGATACGCAGTATTTT
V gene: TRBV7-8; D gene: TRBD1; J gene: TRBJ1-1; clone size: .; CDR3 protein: CASSSQQGDTEAFF; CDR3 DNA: TGTGCCAGCAGCTCCCAACAGGGGGACACTGAAGCTTTCTTT
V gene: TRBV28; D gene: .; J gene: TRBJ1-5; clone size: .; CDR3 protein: CASTGLLGLGNQPQHF; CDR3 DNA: TGTGCCAGCACCGGCCTGTTGGGATTAGGCAATCAGCCCCAGCATTTT
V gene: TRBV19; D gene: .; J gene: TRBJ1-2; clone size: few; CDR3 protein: CASSIRDIANYGYTF; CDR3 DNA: TGTGCCAGTAGTATCCGGGACATAGCTAACTATGGCTACACCTTC
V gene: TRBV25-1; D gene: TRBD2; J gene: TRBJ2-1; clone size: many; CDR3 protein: CASSLTSGRPGGNEQFF; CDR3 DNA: TGTGCCAGCTCCCTGACTAGCGGGAGGCCGGGCGGCAATGAGCAGTTCTTC
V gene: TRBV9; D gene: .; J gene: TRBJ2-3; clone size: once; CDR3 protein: CASSVNSVADTQYF; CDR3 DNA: TGTGCCAGCAGCGTAAATTCGGTAGCAGATACGCAGTATTTT
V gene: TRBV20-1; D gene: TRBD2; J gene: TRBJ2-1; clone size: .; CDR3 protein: CSARDPGTSGISEQFF; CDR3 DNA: TGCAGTGCTAGAGACCCCGGGACTAGCGGGATCTCTGAGCAGTTCTTC
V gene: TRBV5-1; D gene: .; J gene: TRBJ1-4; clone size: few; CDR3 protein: CASKGGSEEKLFF; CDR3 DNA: TGCGCCAGCAAGGGAGGCAGCGAGGAAAAACTGTTTTTT
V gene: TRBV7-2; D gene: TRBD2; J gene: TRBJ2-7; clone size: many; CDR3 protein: CASSLELGTSSYEQYF; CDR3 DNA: TGTGCCAGCAGCTTAGAACTTGGGACTAGCTCCTACGAGCAGTACTTC
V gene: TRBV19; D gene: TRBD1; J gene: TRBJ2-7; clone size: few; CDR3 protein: CASSYGQGKAYEQYF; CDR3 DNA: TGTGCCAGTAGTTACGGACAGGGGAAGGCCTACGAGCAGTACTTC